The next 31 T cell receptor beta chains were all read from a single sample in a study of neoadjuvant nivolumab and ipilimumab in lung cancer. The table came from immunoSEQ multiplex PCR; TCRdb's copy has only in-frame clones and leaves some out. The sample has 20,000 to 25,000 clones, roughly 85% seen once. The input for sequencing was peripheral blood, taken before neoadjuvant nivolumab, alone or with ipilimumab. The receptors here all came from an adult with non-small cell lung cancer.

The rearrangement links TRBV29-1 to TRBJ2-1; no definite D call. This CDR3 contains 11 residues. Germline V gives CDR1 SQVTM, CDR2 ANQGSEA. CDR3 residues: CGCTVLGEQFF. The CDR3 DNA reads TGCGGATGTACGGTTCTCGGTGAGCAGTTCTTC.

This clone has a count of ten or more. The CDR3 region has the DNA TGTGCCAGCAGCTTAGGGGGACTAGCGGGCGAGCAGTACTTC. Protein: CASSLGGLAGEQYF. The V and J genes are TRBV7-9 and TRBJ2-7, with 12 bases aligning to TRBD2. CDR3 length equals 14 residues. J lost 6 bases, V lost 1 base, and 1 base had no gene match. Germline V CDR1 and CDR2: SEHNR, FQNEAQ (reference sequence).

The V call is TRBV5-6, the J call TRBJ1-2; 10 positions match TRBD1. The CDR3 length is 16 residues. Germline CDR1 reads SGHDT; CDR2 reads YYEEEE. With 2 bases clipped from V and 5 bases from J, the junction kept 9 bases outside the gene matches. CDR3 amino acids: CASSFDRGQKVYGYTF. CDR3 bases: TGTGCCAGCAGCTTCGACAGGGGGCAAAAGGTTTATGGCTACACCTTC.

The chain uses TRBV11-2 and TRBJ2-7; no reliable D call. This CDR3 spans 12 amino acids. Germline V gene data show CDR1 as SGHAT and CDR2 as FQNNGV. The V gene lost 5 bases and the J gene lost 0 bases, with 5 bases spanning the gap. As DNA, the CDR3 is TGTGCCAGCAGCCGTTTCTCCTACGAGCAGTACTTC. This translates into CASSRFSYEQYF.

The rearrangement links TRBV5-1 to TRBJ1-1, with unresolved D. V was pared by 4 bases and J by 2 bases, with 12 bases between. The length of the CDR3 is 14 residues. The germline gives CDR1 SGHRS, CDR2 YFSETQ. This CDR3 is CASSPNRPNTEAFF. For the CDR3, the DNA is TGCGCCAGCAGCCCGAACCGACCCAACACTGAAGCTTTCTTT.

This chain links TRBV9 with TRBJ2-7, with a possible D match to TRBD1 (5 bases). CDR1 is SGDLS, CDR2 YYNGEE, per germline. This CDR3 is built from 14 residues. V lost 2 bases and J lost 4, with 13 bases in between. Here the CDR3 reads CASSVSAGLYEQYF. As DNA, the CDR3 is TGTGCCAGCAGCGTCAGTGCAGGGTTGTACGAGCAGTACTTC.

This clone was seen once. The genes are TRBV6-1 and TRBJ1-2; D is perhaps TRBD1 (6 bases). V gave up 6 bases and J gave up 4 bases, with 15 bases separating them. The germline gives CDR1 MNHNS, CDR2 SASEGT. This CDR3 has 14 residues. The CDR3 loop is CASREQGRGYGYTF. The CDR3 coding sequence is TGTGCCAGCAGGGAACAGGGTAGAGGCTATGGCTACACCTTC.

The chain joins TRBV11-2 to TRBJ2-1; TRBD2 matches at 12 bases. The CDR3 sequence is 14 residues long. From germline, CDR1 is SGHAT and CDR2 FQNNGV. Germline trimming cut 8 bases from V and 7 bases from J; bases unmatched to any gene: 6. CDR3 sequence: CASGWTSGVNEQFF. CDR3 coding DNA: TGTGCCAGCGGCTGGACTAGCGGGGTGAATGAGCAGTTCTTC.

The V and J genes are TRBV5-5 and TRBJ1-2, with a weak D call TRBD1 (6 bases). Germline-derived CDR1 and CDR2 are SGHKS and YYEKEE (reference sequence). CDR3 length equals 16 residues. Trimming left V 4 bases short and J 3 bases short, with 19 bases between. For the CDR3, the DNA is TGTGCCAGCAGCCACCGGACAGATTTCATGGACTATGGCTACACCTTC. Protein sequence: CASSHRTDFMDYGYTF.

V and J are TRBV14 and TRBJ2-3; D may be TRBD1 (5 bases). The CDR3 is 15 residues long. Per germline, CDR1 SGHDN and CDR2 FVKESK. V lost 2 bases to trimming and J lost 0 bases, with 9 bases between them. CDR3 sequence: CASSQRQMSTDTQYF. CDR3 sequence (DNA): TGTGCCAGCAGCCAAAGACAGATGAGCACAGATACGCAGTATTTT. The complete variable domain, with remaining parts taken from reference TRBV14 and TRBJ2-3, reads EAGVTQFPSHSVIEKGQTVTLRCDPISGHDNLYWYRRVMGKEIKFLLHFVKESKQDESGMPNNRFLAERTGGTYSTLKVQPAELEDSGVYFCASSQRQMSTDTQYFGPGTRLTVL.

CDR3 sequence (DNA): TGTGCCAGCAGCCACAGACTCGACGGCAGTAGAAACACCATATATTTT. Translation gives CASSHRLDGSRNTIYF. J is TRBJ1-3 and V is TRBV14, with D hard to call. V lost 3 bases, J lost 5 bases, and 17 bases lay in between. The CDR3 is 16 amino acids. Germline CDR1 SGHDN, CDR2 FVKESK.

V usage is TRBV30 and J usage is TRBJ1-2; D gene uncertain. The CDR3 is 14 residues long. CDR1 is GTSNPN, CDR2 SVGIG, per germline (reference sequence). Trimming cost V 0 bases and J 2 bases, with 10 bases left between them. The CDR3 DNA is TGTGCCTGGAGTGTTCGGATCTCCAACTATGGCTACACCTTC. Protein: CAWSVRISNYGYTF.

The chain is built from TRBV5-4 and TRBJ2-2, with 7 bases that match TRBD2. The CDR3 is made up of 15 amino acids. Unmatched junction bases numbered 14, after V lost 8 bases and J lost 7 bases. Germline-derived CDR1 and CDR2 are SGHNT and YYREEE (reference sequence). The CDR3 nucleotides are TGTGCCAGTTCTCCCGGGACTACGCGCATCGGGGAGCTGTTTTTT. Amino acids: CASSPGTTRIGELFF.

The chain uses TRBV7-9 and TRBJ2-7, with TRBD1 matching 11 bases. Germline V gene lookup returns CDR1 SEHNR and CDR2 FQNEAQ (reference sequence). Trimming at V came to 2 bases and at J to 7 bases, leaving 10 bases not matched to a gene. The CDR3 runs 16 residues. The CDR3 sequence is CASSLSSGQGVEEQYF. CDR3 coding DNA: TGTGCCAGCAGCTTATCGTCGGGACAGGGGGTTGAAGAGCAGTACTTC.

The chain combines TRBV5-1 with TRBJ2-3; 8 bases match TRBD2. Germline lookup yields CDR1 SGHRS and CDR2 YFSETQ. This CDR3 has 14 amino acids. Trimming removed 1 base from V and 6 bases from J; junction bases left unmatched: 4. The CDR3 region is CASSLMTSADTQYF. In nucleotides, the CDR3 is TGCGCCAGCAGCTTGATGACTAGCGCGGATACGCAGTATTTT. Full variable domain (rest looked up from reference TRBV5-1 and TRBJ2-3): KAGVTQTPRYLIKTRGQQVTLSCSPISGHRSVSWYQQTPGQGLQFLFEYFSETQRNKGNFPGRFSGRQFSNSRSEMNVSTLELGDSALYLCASSLMTSADTQYFGPGTRLTVL.

The genes are TRBV4-2 and TRBJ1-1; TRBD1 aligns across 7 bases. From germline, CDR1 is LGHNA and CDR2 YNFKEQ. The CDR3 runs to 16 residues. V was clipped by 1 base and J by 2 bases; unmatched bases: 7. The CDR3, as DNA: TGTGCCAGCAGCCAAGGTCCGGGACAGATAAACACTGAAGCTTTCTTT. Its protein product is CASSQGPGQINTEAFF.

This sequence joins TRBV5-1 and TRBJ2-2; the match to TRBD2 covers 7 bases. With V trimmed by 0 bases and J by 4 bases, 6 bases remained unmatched. CDR1 SGHRS and CDR2 YFSETQ come from the germline V gene. The CDR3 is 16 residues long. The DNA of the CDR3 is TGCGCCAGCAGCTTGGATGCGGGGGAGGCCACCGGGGAGCTGTTTTTT. This codes for CASSLDAGEATGELFF.

This chain uses TRBV7-6 with TRBJ2-2; the D gene is possibly TRBD2 (6 bases). The germline V gene has CDR1 SGHVS and CDR2 FNYEAQ. The CDR3 covers 15 residues. V shed 1 base and J shed 4 bases, with 10 bases lying between them. CDR3 in DNA: TGTGCCAGCAGCTTAGGGAGGGCGAGCACCGGGGAGCTGTTTTTT. This encodes CASSLGRASTGELFF.

This chain joins TRBV2 and TRBJ1-1, with 10 bases aligning to TRBD1. This CDR3 spans 16 amino acids. After removal of 7 bases from V and 4 bases from J, the junction contained 12 bases not matched to a gene. Germline CDR1 and CDR2: SNHLY and FYNNEI. The CDR3 DNA is TGTGCCAGCACCCTGACAGGGGGCCGCCCGGGCACTGAAGCTTTCTTT. Amino acids: CASTLTGGRPGTEAFF.

CDR3 region: CASSSKMINEQFF. CDR3 coding DNA: TGCGCCAGCAGCTCCAAGATGATCAATGAGCAGTTCTTC. V and J are TRBV4-1 and TRBJ2-1; the D is unclear. The CDR3 covers 13 residues. Trimming pared 5 bases from V and 6 bases from J, leaving 11 bases between. Germline CDR1 MGHRA, CDR2 YSYEKL.

This rearrangement joins TRBV25-1 to TRBJ1-1; 9 nucleotides align to TRBD1. Trimming at V came to 0 bases and at J to 6 bases, leaving 8 bases not matched to a gene. CDR1 is MGHDK, CDR2 SYGVNS, per germline. This CDR3 is 16 amino acids long. The DNA for the CDR3 is TGTGCCAGCAGTGAATATTTTGGGACAGGGAGGGCTGAAGCTTTCTTT. As protein: CASSEYFGTGRAEAFF. The full variable domain, completed using reference TRBV25-1 and TRBJ1-1, is EADIYQTPRYLVIGTGKKITLECSQTMGHDKMYWYQQDPGMELHLIHYSYGVNSTEKGDLSSESTVSRIRTEHFPLTLESARPSHTSQYLCASSEYFGTGRAEAFFGQGTRLTVV.

This clone has a single count. The chain recombines TRBV7-2 with TRBJ2-3; the match to TRBD2 covers 14 bases. The CDR3 extends over 15 amino acids. V trimming: 3 bases; J trimming: 9 bases; junction bases outside the gene matches: 5. Germline CDR1 reads SGHTA; CDR2 reads FQGNSA. The CDR3 bases are TGTGCCAGCAGCTTGGGGACTAGCGGGAGCTTAACGCAGTATTTT. This translates into CASSLGTSGSLTQYF.

The V gene is TRBV5-5, the J gene TRBJ1-2; D is ambiguous. In germline, CDR1 is SGHKS, CDR2 YYEKEE (reference sequence). V lost 3 bases, J lost 5 bases, and 17 bases lay in between. CDR3 length equals 15 residues. CDR3 DNA sequence: TGTGCCAGCAGCTCCCCCAACCGGGAAAGTTATGGCTACACCTTC. It translates to CASSSPNRESYGYTF.

The V gene is TRBV6-1, the J gene TRBJ1-5; D possibly corresponds to TRBD1 (6 bases). Germline V gene lookup returns CDR1 MNHNS and CDR2 SASEGT. The CDR3 is 13 residues long. The ends were cut back, 8 bases at V and 3 bases at J, with 11 bases in the middle. CDR3 sequence: CASHTGPNQPQHF. In DNA, the CDR3 is TGTGCCAGCCACACAGGGCCCAATCAGCCCCAGCATTTT.

This clone appeared once. The V and J genes are TRBV7-2 and TRBJ2-5; 7 bases line up with TRBD2. The V segment lost 4 bases and the J segment 5 bases; nucleotides outside the gene matches: 16. Looked up from germline, CDR1 is SGHTA and CDR2 is FQGNSA. The CDR3 is 17 residues long. CDR3 DNA sequence: TGTGCCAGCAGCTCCCCCCCTGGGGGGAGGGTAGGGGAGACCCAGTACTTC. Translating it yields CASSSPPGGRVGETQYF.

The rearrangement uses TRBV19 and TRBJ1-5; no firm D call. The CDR3 has 13 amino acids. CDR1 and CDR2 (germline): LNHDA, SQIVND (reference sequence). Trimming took off 5 bases at V and 6 bases at J, with 11 bases between the two ends. CDR3 coding DNA: TGTGCCAGTAGTTCGGGTCATAGTCAGCCCCAGCATTTT. Its translation: CASSSGHSQPQHF.

The rearrangement joins TRBV15 to TRBJ1-5; the match to TRBD1 covers 9 bases. The CDR3 loop spans 15 amino acids. V was pared by 3 bases and J by 7 bases, with 7 bases of the junction left unmatched. Germline values: CDR1 LNHNV, CDR2 YYDKDF (reference sequence). CDR3 nucleotide sequence: TGTGCCACCAGCAGCTACAGGGGGCCGGGACAGCCCCAGCATTTT. Translating it yields CATSSYRGPGQPQHF.

V and J are TRBV12-5 and TRBJ2-5; D is unclear. With 6 bases removed from V and 7 bases from J, the gap between germline ends came to 15 bases. Germline assignment: CDR1 LGHNT and CDR2 FRNRAP. The CDR3 runs to 13 residues. This chain's CDR3 is CASGSEIERTQYF. In DNA, the CDR3 is TGTGCTAGTGGGTCTGAAATCGAGCGGACCCAGTACTTC.

The chain uses TRBV2 and TRBJ2-2; 8 bases match TRBD2. The CDR3 runs 13 residues. Germline trimming cut 7 bases from V and 6 bases from J; bases unmatched to any gene: 4. The V gene's germline CDR1 is SNHLY and CDR2 FYNNEI. The CDR3 DNA reads as TGTGCCAGCAAAGGGACTAGTCCCGGGGAGCTGTTTTTT. This translates into CASKGTSPGELFF. The complete variable domain, with remaining parts taken from reference TRBV2 and TRBJ2-2, reads EPEVTQTPSHQVTQMGQEVILRCVPISNHLYFYWYRQILGQKVEFLVSFYNNEISEKSEIFDDQFSVERPDGSNFTLKIRSTKLEDSAMYFCASKGTSPGELFFGEGSRLTVL.

This chain links TRBV10-1 with TRBJ2-7; D is perhaps TRBD2 (6 bases). Germline loops: CDR1 WNHNN, CDR2 SYGVQD (reference sequence). Trimming stripped 6 bases from V and 5 bases from J, with 17 bases between. This CDR3 has 14 amino acids. The CDR3 bases are TGCGCCAGCAGGCCCGGGACTTCTCTCCACGAGCAGTACTTC. Translated: CASRPGTSLHEQYF.

The chain has TRBV7-9 and TRBJ2-7, with 10 bases that match TRBD2. V shed 2 bases, J shed 7 bases, and the junction held 14 bases outside the gene matches. The CDR3 consists of 17 residues. Germline assignment: CDR1 SEHNR and CDR2 FQNEAQ (reference sequence). The CDR3 spells CASSLFLLAGVSWEQYF. In nucleotides, the CDR3 is TGTGCCAGCAGCTTATTCCTCCTAGCGGGAGTATCGTGGGAGCAGTACTTC. Full variable domain (missing parts from reference TRBV7-9 and TRBJ2-7): DTGVSQNPRHKITKRGQNVTFRCDPISEHNRLYWYRQTLGQGPEFLTYFQNEAQLEKSRLLSDRFSAERPKGSFSTLEIQRTEQGDSAMYLCASSLFLLAGVSWEQYFGPGTRLTVT.